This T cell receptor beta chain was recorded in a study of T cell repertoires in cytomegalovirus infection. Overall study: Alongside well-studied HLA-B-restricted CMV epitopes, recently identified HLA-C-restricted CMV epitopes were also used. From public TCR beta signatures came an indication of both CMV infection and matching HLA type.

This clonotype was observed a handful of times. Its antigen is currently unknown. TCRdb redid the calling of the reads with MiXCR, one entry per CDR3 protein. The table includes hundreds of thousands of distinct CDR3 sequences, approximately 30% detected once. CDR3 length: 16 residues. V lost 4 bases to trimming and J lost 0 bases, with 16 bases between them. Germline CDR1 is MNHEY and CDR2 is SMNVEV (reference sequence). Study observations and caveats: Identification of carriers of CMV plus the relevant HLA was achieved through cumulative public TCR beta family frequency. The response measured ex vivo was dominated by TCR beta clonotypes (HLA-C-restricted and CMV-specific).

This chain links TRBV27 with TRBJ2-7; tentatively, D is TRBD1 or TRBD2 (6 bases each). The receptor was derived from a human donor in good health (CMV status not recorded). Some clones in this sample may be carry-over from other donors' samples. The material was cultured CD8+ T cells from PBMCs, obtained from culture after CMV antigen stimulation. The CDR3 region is CASSSRGQPHSYEQYV. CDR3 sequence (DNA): TGTGCCAGCAGTTCCCGGGGGCAACCCCACTCCTACGAGCAGTACGTC.